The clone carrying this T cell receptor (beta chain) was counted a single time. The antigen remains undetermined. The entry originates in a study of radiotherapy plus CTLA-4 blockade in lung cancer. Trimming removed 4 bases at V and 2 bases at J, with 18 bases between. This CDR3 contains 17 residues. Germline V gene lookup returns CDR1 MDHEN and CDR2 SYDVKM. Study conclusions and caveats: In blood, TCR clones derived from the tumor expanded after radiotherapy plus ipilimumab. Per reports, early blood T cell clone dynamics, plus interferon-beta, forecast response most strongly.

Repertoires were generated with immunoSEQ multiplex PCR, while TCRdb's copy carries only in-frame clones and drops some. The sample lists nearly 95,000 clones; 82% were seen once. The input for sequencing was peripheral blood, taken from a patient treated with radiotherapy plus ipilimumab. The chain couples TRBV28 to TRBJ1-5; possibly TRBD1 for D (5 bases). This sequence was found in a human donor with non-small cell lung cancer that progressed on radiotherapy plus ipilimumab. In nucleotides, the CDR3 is TGTGCCAGCAGTTCTAACCAGGGTCCGGTAGGCAATCAGCCCCAGCATTTT. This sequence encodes CASSSNQGPVGNQPQHF.